Listed here are 18 T cell receptor beta chains from one sample, sequenced in a study of T-cell reconstitution after alpha-beta-depleted transplantation in children. Preparation of the TCRbeta library involved a method that used unique molecular identifiers. TCRdb reanalysed the PCR reads using MiXCR and keeps one entry per CDR3 protein. The table includes some 310,000 distinct CDR3 sequences, roughly 21% detected once. Material: PBMCs, mostly from graft donor cells, obtained 180 days after TCRalphabeta/CD19-depleted stem cell transplant. Source of these receptors: a male patient aged 10-17 years who had a stem cell transplant for acute lymphoblastic leukemia, so the T cells may come from the graft donor.

This clonotype was recorded a few times. The chain links TRBV27 to TRBJ2-1; 8 bases agree with TRBD1. The junction had 6 bases not matched to a gene; V was cut back by 1 base and J by 7 bases. Per the germline V gene, CDR1 is MNHEY and CDR2 is SMNVEV (reference sequence). The CDR3 length is 15 residues. The CDR3 DNA sequence: TGTGCCAGCAGTTTATGGCAGGGGGCGCTTAATGAGCAGTTCTTC. Translation: CASSLWQGALNEQFF.

This clonotype was recorded many times. The rearrangement joins TRBV7-3 to TRBJ1-2; D is unresolved. The V end lost 4 bases, the J end lost 4 bases, and 13 bases lay between the germline ends. This CDR3 comprises 14 residues. Germline assignment: CDR1 SGHTA and CDR2 FQGTGA. CDR3 amino acids: CASSSTPDGYGYTF. CDR3 DNA: TGTGCCAGCAGCTCGACGCCCGACGGCTATGGCTACACCTTC.

This chain joins TRBV27 and TRBJ2-3; 10 nucleotides align to TRBD2. Looked up from germline, CDR1 is MNHEY and CDR2 is SMNVEV (reference sequence). J was trimmed by 4 bases and V by 7 bases; bases with no gene match: 14. The CDR3 covers 17 residues. The CDR3 nucleotides read TGTGCCAGCAATTCCCTTCGAACTAGCGGGATCCCAGATACGCAGTATTTT. It translates to CASNSLRTSGIPDTQYF.

This clonotype occurred a few times. The CDR3 spells CASRWDFTETQYF. CDR3 bases: TGTGCCAGCAGATGGGACTTCACTGAGACCCAGTACTTC. The chain combines TRBV7-9 with TRBJ2-5; maybe TRBD2 (6 bases). This CDR3 comprises 13 residues. Trimming took off 6 bases at V and 5 bases at J, with 13 bases between the two ends. CDR1 and CDR2 (germline): SEHNR, FQNEAQ (reference sequence).

This chain connects TRBV6-5 to TRBJ1-5; TRBD1 agrees at 8 bases. Per germline, CDR1 MNHEY and CDR2 SVGAGI. V gave up 4 bases and J gave up 6 bases; unmatched junction bases: 8. The CDR3 is 15 amino acids. The CDR3 coding sequence is TGTGCCAGCAGTTCTGGGGGCACAGGGGGTCAGCCCCAGCATTTT. Residues: CASSSGGTGGQPQHF.

In this sample, this clonotype turned up once. The chain uses TRBV2 and TRBJ1-1, with a tentative D call TRBD1 (6 bases). Looked up from germline, CDR1 is SNHLY and CDR2 is FYNNEI. This CDR3 is 15 amino acids long. V dropped 2 bases and J dropped 4 bases, with 14 bases sitting between them. In nucleotides, the CDR3 is TGTGCCAGCAGTGAATTTGCGGGGGCCATCACTGAAGCTTTCTTT. The encoded protein is CASSEFAGAITEAFF.

This chain uses TRBV7-6 with TRBJ2-1; D gene unclear. Germline V gene sequence: CDR1 SGHVS, CDR2 FNYEAQ. CDR3 length: 13 residues. The V end was cut by 5 bases, the J end by 10 bases, with 15 bases between. The CDR3 region is CASSPTRLLEQFF. The CDR3 DNA sequence: TGTGCCAGCAGCCCCACAAGGCTTCTAGAGCAGTTCTTC.

This clonotype was recorded a few times. The chain employs TRBV24-1 and TRBJ2-6; weak D call: TRBD1 (6 bases). CDR3 size: 20 residues. V gave up 0 bases and J gave up 0 bases, with 17 bases separating them. Germline CDR1 is KGHDR and CDR2 is SFDVKD. CDR3 loop: CATSDLPADRPPSGANVLTF. The CDR3 coding sequence is TGTGCCACCAGTGATTTGCCGGCGGACAGACCCCCCTCTGGGGCCAACGTCCTGACTTTC.

V and J are TRBV20-1 and TRBJ2-5, with 9 bases identical to TRBD2. This CDR3 has 15 residues. The V and J ends lost 0 bases and 3 bases, in that order; junction bases with no gene match: 5. The germline gives CDR1 DFQATT, CDR2 SNEGSKA (reference sequence). The CDR3 spells CSARDGTSSEETQYF. Here the CDR3 DNA reads TGCAGTGCTAGAGACGGGACTAGCTCCGAAGAGACCCAGTACTTC.

This clonotype was seen only a few times. The rearrangement joins TRBV4-2 to TRBJ2-7; D is unresolved. The length of the CDR3 is 13 residues. Germline CDR1 LGHNA, CDR2 YNFKEQ. The V end lost 2 bases, the J end lost 3 bases, and 8 bases lay between the germline ends. For the CDR3, the DNA is TGTGCCAGCAGCCAAAGGTCCCACTACGAGCAGTACTTC. This codes for CASSQRSHYEQYF.

The rearrangement uses TRBV24-1 and TRBJ2-2, with D perhaps TRBD2 (6 bases). Trimming took 5 bases from V and 4 from J, leaving 7 bases between them. This CDR3 is built from 13 residues. Per germline, CDR1 KGHDR and CDR2 SFDVKD. The CDR3 sequence is CATSGGITGELFF. The DNA for the CDR3 is TGTGCCACCAGTGGCGGGATCACCGGGGAGCTGTTTTTT.

This clonotype occurred a few times. The V and J genes are TRBV20-1 and TRBJ2-7; D assignment may be TRBD1 or TRBD2 (5 bases each). V lost 5 bases and J 4 bases, leaving 18 bases between the germline ends. Germline loops: CDR1 DFQATT, CDR2 SNEGSKA (reference sequence). This CDR3 has 14 amino acids. The chain's CDR3 is CSARGRDGRYEQYF. The CDR3 DNA follows: TGCAGTGCTCGAGGTCGGGACGGTAGATACGAGCAGTACTTC.

This clonotype was recorded a few times. V usage is TRBV7-9 and J usage is TRBJ2-4; no firm D call. The V end lost 1 base, the J end lost 0 bases, and 10 bases lay between the germline ends. This CDR3 spans 16 amino acids. Germline V CDR1 and CDR2: SEHNR, FQNEAQ (reference sequence). CDR3 sequence: CASSLGSPGAKNIQYF. The CDR3, as DNA: TGTGCCAGCAGCTTAGGTAGCCCTGGAGCCAAAAACATTCAGTACTTC.

The rearrangement joins TRBV7-9 to TRBJ1-5; D gene ambiguous. The germline V gene encodes CDR1 SEHNR and CDR2 FQNEAQ (reference sequence). Trimming removed 3 bases at V and 3 bases at J, with 9 bases between. There are 14 residues in the CDR3. This CDR3 is CASSFGQINQPQHF. As DNA, the CDR3 is TGTGCCAGCAGCTTTGGGCAGATCAATCAGCCCCAGCATTTT.

The DNA for the CDR3 is TGCGCCAGCAGCTTAAAGAGCGAGACCCAGTACTTC. It codes for CASSLKSETQYF. The chain is built from TRBV5-1 and TRBJ2-5; D remains ambiguous. The CDR3 has 12 amino acids. Germline V gene data show CDR1 as SGHRS and CDR2 as YFSETQ. V dropped 2 bases and J dropped 5 bases, with 7 bases sitting between them.

The rearrangement joins TRBV25-1 to TRBJ2-1; 10 bases agree with TRBD2. The V segment lost 3 bases and the J segment 4 bases; nucleotides outside the gene matches: 6. CDR3 length: 16 amino acids. Germline-derived CDR1 and CDR2 are MGHDK and SYGVNS. CDR3 region: CASSDLAGVPYNEQFF. As DNA, the CDR3 is TGTGCCAGCAGTGATCTAGCGGGAGTTCCATACAATGAGCAGTTCTTC.

The chain employs TRBV6-5 and TRBJ2-1, with a weak D call TRBD2 (6 bases). The V gene lost 4 bases and the J gene lost 0 bases, with 10 bases spanning the gap. This CDR3 is built from 15 residues. The germline V gene encodes CDR1 MNHEY and CDR2 SVGAGI. For the CDR3, the DNA is TGTGCCAGCAGTTGGAGGGCTAACTCCTACAATGAGCAGTTCTTC. Translating it yields CASSWRANSYNEQFF.

The V call is TRBV5-1, the J call TRBJ2-5, with a tentative D call TRBD1 (5 bases). Germline assignment: CDR1 SGHRS and CDR2 YFSETQ. Trimming left V 0 bases short and J 5 bases short, with 14 bases between. The CDR3 loop spans 15 amino acids. CDR3 bases: TGCGCCAGCAGCTTGGGGACAAGGATTAGGGAGACCCAGTACTTC. It translates to CASSLGTRIRETQYF.